Listed below are T cell receptor beta chains from one sample, sequenced in a study of CD8+ T cells in alopecia areata. Clones were sequenced by immunoSEQ multiplex PCR, and TCRdb holds only the in-frame ones, with some missing. The sample records 150,000 to 200,000 clones, 50% to 75% being singletons. Sequences were derived from CD4+ T cells sorted from blood, sampled at approximately week 55, from a patient treated with tofacitinib. Source of these receptors: a human donor with alopecia areata. CDR3s include the opening cysteine and the closing phenylalanine or tryptophan. A D gene is named only where the DNA matches it firmly. Clone size is not always given. Where it is, it says once, few, many or a class for expanded clones.

J: TRBJ1-5
D: .
V: TRBV6-6
size: .
DNA: TGTGCCAGCAGTTACGTTGGGCAGCCCCAGCATTTT
CDR3: CASSYVGQPQHF

J: TRBJ2-6
D: .
V: TRBV7-2
size: .
DNA: TGTGCCAGCAGATTCTCTGGGGCCAACGTCCTGACTTTC
CDR3: CASRFSGANVLTF

J: TRBJ2-7
D: TRBD2
V: TRBV9
size: .
DNA: TGTGCCAGCAGCGTCGGCTCTAGCGGGGCTTACGAGCAGTACTTC
CDR3: CASSVGSSGAYEQYF

J: TRBJ2-2
D: .
V: TRBV30
size: .
DNA: TGTGCCTGGACCCTAGGAGGGGCCGGGGAGCTGTTTTTT
CDR3: CAWTLGGAGELFF

J: TRBJ2-7
D: .
V: TRBV2
size: .
DNA: TGTGCCAGCAGTTACAAGGAAGAGCAGTACTTC
CDR3: CASSYKEEQYF

J: TRBJ2-5
D: TRBD2
V: TRBV5-1
size: .
DNA: TGCGCCAGCAGCTTCAGTACCAGCGGGGGGACACATTCCCAGGAGACCCAGTACTTC
CDR3: CASSFSTSGGTHSQETQYF

J: TRBJ2-3
D: .
V: TRBV18
size: .
DNA: TGTGCCAGCTCACCACCGTCGGCCTCAGATACGCAGTATTTT
CDR3: CASSPPSASDTQYF

J: TRBJ1-2
D: .
V: TRBV29-1
size: .
DNA: TGCAGCGTTGAATATCTGCCAGGGTATGGCTACACCTTC
CDR3: CSVEYLPGYGYTF

J: TRBJ1-2
D: .
V: TRBV29-1
size: .
DNA: TGCAGCGTTCGGACCCCTGTTGGGGGCTACACCTTC
CDR3: CSVRTPVGGYTF

J: TRBJ1-1
D: TRBD1
V: TRBV27
size: once
DNA: TGTGCCAGCAGCACAGGGGGGAACACTGAAGCTTTCTTT
CDR3: CASSTGGNTEAFF

J: TRBJ1-5
D: .
V: TRBV9
size: once
DNA: TGTGCCAGCAGCGTGAGCGGGAGTTCCAATCAGCCCCAGCATTTT
CDR3: CASSVSGSSNQPQHF

J: TRBJ2-1
D: TRBD2
V: TRBV4-2
size: .
DNA: TGTGCCAGCAGCCTCGGGACTAACAATGAGCAGTTCTTC
CDR3: CASSLGTNNEQFF

J: TRBJ1-1
D: .
V: TRBV10-3
size: .
DNA: TGTGCCATCACCCCGTTCGGGTTCGGGACCGACTCTAGAATGAACACTGAAGCTTTCTTT
CDR3: CAITPFGFGTDSRMNTEAFF

J: TRBJ2-7
D: .
V: TRBV18
size: .
DNA: TGTGCCAGCTCACCGGGACTGACCTACGAGCAGTACTTC
CDR3: CASSPGLTYEQYF